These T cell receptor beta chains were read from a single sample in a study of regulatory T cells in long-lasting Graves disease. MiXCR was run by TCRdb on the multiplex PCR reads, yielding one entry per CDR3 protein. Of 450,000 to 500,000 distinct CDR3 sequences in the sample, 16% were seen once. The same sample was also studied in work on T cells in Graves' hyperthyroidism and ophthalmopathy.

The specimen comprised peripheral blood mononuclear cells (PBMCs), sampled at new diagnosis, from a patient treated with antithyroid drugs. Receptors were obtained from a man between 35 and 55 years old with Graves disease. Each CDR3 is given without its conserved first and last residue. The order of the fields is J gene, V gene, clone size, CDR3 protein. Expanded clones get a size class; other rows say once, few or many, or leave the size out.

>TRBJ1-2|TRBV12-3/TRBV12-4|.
ASSLLSPNYGYT
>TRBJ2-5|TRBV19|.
ASSKGEDGETQY
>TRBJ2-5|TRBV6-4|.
ARTPGLAVVETQY
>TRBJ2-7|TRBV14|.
ASSQGWEQY
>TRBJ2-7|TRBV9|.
ASSVGQGASYEQY
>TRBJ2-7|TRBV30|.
AWSPPAGPDEQY
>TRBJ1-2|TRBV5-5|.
ASSRQVQDYGYT
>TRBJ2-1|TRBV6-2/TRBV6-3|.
AIRIGTGGTTEQF
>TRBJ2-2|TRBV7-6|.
ASSLWGADYTGELF
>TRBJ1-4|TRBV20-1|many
SAVLTGDEKLF
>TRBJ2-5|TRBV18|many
ASSPDRLGETQY
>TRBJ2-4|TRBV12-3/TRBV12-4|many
ASSFGTGQGIQY
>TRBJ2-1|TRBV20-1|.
SARDRLLAGGHNEQF
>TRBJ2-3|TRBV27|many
ASSLRGETDTQY
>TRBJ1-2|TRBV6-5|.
ASSYPSSTEGYT
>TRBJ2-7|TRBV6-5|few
ASSFTGSDEQY
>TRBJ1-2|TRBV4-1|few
ASSQDTGNYGYT
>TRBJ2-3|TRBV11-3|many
ASSLVRKREGKDTQY
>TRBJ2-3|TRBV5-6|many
ASSLVITDTQY
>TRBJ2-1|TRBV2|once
ASSQTGLAGGAGYNEQF
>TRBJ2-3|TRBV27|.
ASSDPGTGVEDTQY
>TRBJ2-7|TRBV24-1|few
ATSDSTPSGRARWGQY
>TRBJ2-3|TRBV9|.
ASSVREGLALTDTQY
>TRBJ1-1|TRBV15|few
ATSRVGRQGNTEAF
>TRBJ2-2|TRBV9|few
ASSVSGIPTGELF
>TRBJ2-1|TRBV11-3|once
ASGQANNEQF
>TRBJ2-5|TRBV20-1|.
SATEETQY
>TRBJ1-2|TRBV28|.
ASRGQVYGYT
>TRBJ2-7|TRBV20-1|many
SASRRSGMGEQY
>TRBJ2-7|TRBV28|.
ASSLQGRQY
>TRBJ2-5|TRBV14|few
ASSQGTGSQETQY
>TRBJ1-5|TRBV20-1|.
SARGYRFSNQPQH
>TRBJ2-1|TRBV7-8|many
ASSPGTRYNEQF
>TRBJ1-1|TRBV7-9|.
ASSLGGSGTEAF
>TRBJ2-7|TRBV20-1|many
SARTSGRAAYEQY
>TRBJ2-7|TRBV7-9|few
ASSNLSAGEQY
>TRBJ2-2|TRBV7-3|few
ASSINPRNTGELF
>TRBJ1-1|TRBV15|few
ATSVQENTEAF
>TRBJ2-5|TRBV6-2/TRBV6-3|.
ASSYEREETQY
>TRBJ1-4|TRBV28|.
ASSSNRGSTNEKLF
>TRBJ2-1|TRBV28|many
ASSLSPSVGEQF